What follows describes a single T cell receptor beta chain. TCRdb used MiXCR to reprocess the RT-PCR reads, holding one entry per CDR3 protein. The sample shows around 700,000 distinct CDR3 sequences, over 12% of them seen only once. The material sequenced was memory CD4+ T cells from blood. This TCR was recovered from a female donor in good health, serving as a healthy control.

DNA for the CDR3: TGTGCCAGCAGCCCTGCGGGAGTTCAGCCCCAGCATTTT. This gives the protein CASSPAGVQPQHF. V usage is TRBV25-1 and J usage is TRBJ1-5; D unresolved. From germline, CDR1 is MGHDK and CDR2 SYGVNS. V dropped 6 bases and J dropped 6 bases, with 12 bases sitting between them. The CDR3 contains 13 residues.